The rows below give T cell receptor beta chains drawn from one sample of a study of T cell changes during pregnancy in multiple sclerosis. The table came from immunoSEQ multiplex PCR; TCRdb's copy has only in-frame clones and leaves some out. The sample lists around 63,000 clones, roughly 90% occurring once. The sequences come from peripheral blood, collected in the third trimester of pregnancy. The receptors shown here come from a female donor in good health, enrolled as a control in a pregnancy study. The CDR3 runs from the conserved cysteine through the conserved F or W. D genes are given only for firm matches. Clone size is given for some rows only: seen once, a few or many times, or a class if the clone is expanded.

13	NA	TRBJ2-5	TRBV7-6	NA	TGTGCCAGCAGCGGACAAGTATGGGAGACCCAGTACTTC	CASSGQVWETQYF
15	NA	TRBJ1-3	TRBV6-1	NA	TGTGCCAGCAGTGAAGGGGAGGGCTCTGGAAACACCATATATTTT	CASSEGEGSGNTIYF
18	NA	TRBJ2-6	TRBV4-1	TRBD1	TGCGCCAGCAGCCGCGCAGGGGGTGGTAAAGGTGGGGCCAACGTCCTGACTTTC	CASSRAGGGKGGANVLTF
14	NA	TRBJ2-7	TRBV15	NA	TGTGCCACCTCCCCGGGACAACCTCTTGGCGAGCAGTACTTC	CATSPGQPLGEQYF
13	NA	TRBJ1-5	TRBV11-3	NA	TGTGCCAGCAGCTTAGGTGGCAGTCAGCCCCAGCATTTT	CASSLGGSQPQHF
14	NA	TRBJ1-1	TRBV11-2	NA	TGTGCCAGCAGCTTAGTTAGCAGCAACACTGAAGCTTTCTTT	CASSLVSSNTEAFF
13	NA	TRBJ1-5	TRBV30	NA	TGTGCCTGGAGCCCACAGGGTTCACAGCCCCAGCATTTT	CAWSPQGSQPQHF
11	NA	TRBJ1-2	TRBV19	NA	TGTGCCAGTAGGACAGACTATGGCTACACCTTC	CASRTDYGYTF
15	NA	TRBJ1-6	TRBV7-6	NA	TGTGCCAGCAGCTTAGCGCGGCAGAATAATTCACCCCTCCACTTT	CASSLARQNNSPLHF
15	NA	TRBJ2-1	TRBV27	NA	TGTGCCAGCAGTCCTCAGCGGGACAGGTACAATGAGCAGTTCTTC	CASSPQRDRYNEQFF
14	NA	TRBJ2-7	TRBV5-1	NA	TGCGCCAGCAGCAAGGTGGGAGGAGTCTACGAGCAGTACTTC	CASSKVGGVYEQYF
14	NA	TRBJ1-1	TRBV18	NA	TGTGCCAGCTCAGTTGACAGCTCCGCCGTAGAAGCTTTCTTT	CASSVDSSAVEAFF
15	NA	TRBJ1-2	TRBV19	NA	TGTGCCAGTAGTATAGACGGGGGATGGAACTATGGCTACACCTTC	CASSIDGGWNYGYTF
18	NA	TRBJ1-6	TRBV5-1	NA	TGCGCCAGCAGCTTGGCCGGTCTAGCCAGCTCCTATAATTCACCCCTCCACTTT	CASSLAGLASSYNSPLHF
13	NA	TRBJ2-2	TRBV29-1	TRBD1	TGCAGCGTCCGGACAGGAAACACCGGGGAGCTGTTTTTT	CSVRTGNTGELFF
13	NA	TRBJ1-5	TRBV2	NA	TGTGCCAGCCGGAGGCAGGGGAGTCAGCCCCAGCATTTT	CASRRQGSQPQHF
15	NA	TRBJ1-2	TRBV4-3	NA	TGCGCCAGCAGCCCGTCAATGGGCACCAACTATGGCTACACCTTC	CASSPSMGTNYGYTF
14	NA	TRBJ2-2	TRBV6-4	NA	TGTGCCAGCAGTGATCGGCTCGGGGCCGGGGAGCTGTTTTTT	CASSDRLGAGELFF
16	NA	TRBJ2-7	TRBV5-4	TRBD1	TGTGCCAGCAGCGTAACCGGGACAGGGTATACCTACGAGCAGTACTTC	CASSVTGTGYTYEQYF
16	NA	TRBJ2-7	TRBV11-2	TRBD1	TGTGCCAGCAGCTTAAGGCGGGACAGGAGCTCCTACGAGCAGTACTTC	CASSLRRDRSSYEQYF
13	few	TRBJ1-1	TRBV4-2	NA	TGTGCCAGCAGCCCACGGGGGGGTCAAGAAGCTTTCTTT	CASSPRGGQEAFF
16	NA	TRBJ1-2	TRBV5-1	TRBD1	TGCGCCAGCAGCCTGGAGGGACAGCGGGCCTCTCTTGGCTACACCTTC	CASSLEGQRASLGYTF